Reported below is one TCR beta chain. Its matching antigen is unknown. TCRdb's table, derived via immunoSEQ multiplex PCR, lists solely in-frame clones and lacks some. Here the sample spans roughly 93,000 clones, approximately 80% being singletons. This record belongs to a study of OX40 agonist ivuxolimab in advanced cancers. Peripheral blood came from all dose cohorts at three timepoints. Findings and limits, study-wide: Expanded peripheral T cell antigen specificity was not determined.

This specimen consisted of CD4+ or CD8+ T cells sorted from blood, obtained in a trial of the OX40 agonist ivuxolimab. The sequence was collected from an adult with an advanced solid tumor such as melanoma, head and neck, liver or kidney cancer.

CDR3 sequence: CASSRVTESAQFF. CDR3 sequence (DNA): TGTGCCAGCAGCAGAGTGACTGAATCAGCGCAGTTCTTC. The gene calls are TRBV6-5 and TRBJ2-1, with D hard to call. V was trimmed by 6 bases and J by 12 bases, leaving 18 bases between them. Germline loops: CDR1 MNHEY, CDR2 SVGAGI. The CDR3 extends over 13 amino acids.